The entry below gives a single T cell receptor (beta chain) sequence along with its context. This sample is drawn from a study of T cells in narcolepsy. Trimming took off 4 bases at V and 5 bases at J, with 21 bases between the two ends. CDR3 length: 16 amino acids. The germline V gene encodes CDR1 SGHRS and CDR2 YFSETQ. Sequencing used immunoSEQ multiplex PCR; TCRdb keeps in-frame clones, though not all of them. Of tens of thousands of clones in the sample, roughly 85% were seen once. The material sequenced was memory (CD45RA-) CD4+ T cells from blood. The source of this sequence is a human donor in good health. The chain joins TRBV5-1 to TRBJ1-1, with D uncertain. The CDR3: CASSPRAGGSGTEAFF. The CDR3 nucleotides are TGCGCCAGCAGCCCCCGGGCCGGCGGATCGGGGACTGAAGCTTTCTTT.